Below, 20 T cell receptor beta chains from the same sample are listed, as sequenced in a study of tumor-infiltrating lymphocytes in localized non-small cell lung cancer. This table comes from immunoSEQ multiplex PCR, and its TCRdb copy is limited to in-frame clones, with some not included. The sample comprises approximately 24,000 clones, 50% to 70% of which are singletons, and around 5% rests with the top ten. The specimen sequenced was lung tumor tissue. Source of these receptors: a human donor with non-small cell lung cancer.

CDR3 protein: CASSQSRVASYEQYF. In DNA form, the CDR3 reads TGTGCCAGCAGCCAATCCAGGGTAGCTTCCTACGAGCAGTACTTC. The chain is built from TRBV4-2 and TRBJ2-7, with D perhaps TRBD1 (5 bases). From germline, CDR1 is LGHNA and CDR2 YNFKEQ. V lost 2 bases to trimming and J lost 1 base, with 12 bases between them. CDR3 size: 15 residues.

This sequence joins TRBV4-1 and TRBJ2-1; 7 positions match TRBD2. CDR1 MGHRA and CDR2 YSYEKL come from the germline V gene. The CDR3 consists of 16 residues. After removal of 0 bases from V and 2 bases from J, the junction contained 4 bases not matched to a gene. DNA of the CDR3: TGCGCCAGCAGCCAAGAGTGGGGGGGGACCTACAATGAGCAGTTCTTC. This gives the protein CASSQEWGGTYNEQFF.

CDR3 in DNA: TGTGCCAGCAGCTTCCAGGGACCCTCCTACGAGCAGTACTTC. Protein sequence: CASSFQGPSYEQYF. The genes are TRBV5-6 and TRBJ2-7; D might be TRBD1 or TRBD2, each matching 5 bases. CDR1 is SGHDT and CDR2 is YYEEEE in the germline V gene. The CDR3 has 14 amino acids. Trimming left V 2 bases short and J 0 bases short, with 9 bases between.

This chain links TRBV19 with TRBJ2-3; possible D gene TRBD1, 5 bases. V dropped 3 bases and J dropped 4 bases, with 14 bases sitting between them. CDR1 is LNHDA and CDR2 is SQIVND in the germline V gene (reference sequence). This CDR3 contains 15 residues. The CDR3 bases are TGTGCCAGTAGTATCAGGGTCTCCTCCCCAGATACGCAGTATTTT. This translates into CASSIRVSSPDTQYF.

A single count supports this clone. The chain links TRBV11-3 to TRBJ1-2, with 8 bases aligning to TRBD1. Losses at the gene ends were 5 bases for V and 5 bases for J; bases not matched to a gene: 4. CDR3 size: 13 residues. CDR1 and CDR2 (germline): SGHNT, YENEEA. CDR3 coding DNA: TGTGCCAGCAGCCCCCGACAGGGGTATGGCTACACCTTC. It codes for CASSPRQGYGYTF.

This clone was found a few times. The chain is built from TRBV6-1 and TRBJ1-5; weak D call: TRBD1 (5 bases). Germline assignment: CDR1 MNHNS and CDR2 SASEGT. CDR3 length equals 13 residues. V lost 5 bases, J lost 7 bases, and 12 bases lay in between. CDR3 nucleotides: TGTGCCAGCAGTCTCGGGGCCGGGCAGCCCCAGCATTTT. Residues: CASSLGAGQPQHF.

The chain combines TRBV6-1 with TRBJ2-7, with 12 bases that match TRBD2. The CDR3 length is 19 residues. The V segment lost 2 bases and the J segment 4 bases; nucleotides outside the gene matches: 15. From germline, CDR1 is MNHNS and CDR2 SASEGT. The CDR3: CASSERVGLLAGGKYEQYF. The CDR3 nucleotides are TGTGCCAGCAGTGAAAGGGTAGGTCTACTAGCGGGAGGAAAGTACGAGCAGTACTTC.

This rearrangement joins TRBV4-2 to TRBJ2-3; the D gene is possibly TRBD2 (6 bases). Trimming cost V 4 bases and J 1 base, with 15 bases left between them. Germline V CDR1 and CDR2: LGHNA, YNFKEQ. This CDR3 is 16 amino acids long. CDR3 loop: CASSRRRERGTDTQYF. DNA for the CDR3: TGTGCCAGCAGCCGCCGAAGGGAGCGGGGCACAGATACGCAGTATTTT.

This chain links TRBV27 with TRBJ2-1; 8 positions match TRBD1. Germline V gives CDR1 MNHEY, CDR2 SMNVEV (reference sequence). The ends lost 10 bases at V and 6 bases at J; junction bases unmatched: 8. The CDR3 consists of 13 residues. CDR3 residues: CATAGDRFNEQFF. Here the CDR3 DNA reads TGTGCCACCGCTGGGGACAGGTTCAATGAGCAGTTCTTC.

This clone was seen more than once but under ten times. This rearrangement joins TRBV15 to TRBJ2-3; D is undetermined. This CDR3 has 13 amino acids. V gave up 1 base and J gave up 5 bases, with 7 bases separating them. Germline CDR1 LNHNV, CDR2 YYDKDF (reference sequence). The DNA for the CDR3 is TGTGCCACCAGCAGAGCATCGGAAGATACGCAGTATTTT. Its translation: CATSRASEDTQYF.

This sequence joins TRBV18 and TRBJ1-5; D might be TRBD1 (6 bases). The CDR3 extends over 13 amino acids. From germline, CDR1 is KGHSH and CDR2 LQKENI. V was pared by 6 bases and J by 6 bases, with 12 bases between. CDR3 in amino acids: CASSPGGGQPQHF. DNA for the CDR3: TGTGCCAGCTCTCCGGGGGGCGGTCAGCCCCAGCATTTT.

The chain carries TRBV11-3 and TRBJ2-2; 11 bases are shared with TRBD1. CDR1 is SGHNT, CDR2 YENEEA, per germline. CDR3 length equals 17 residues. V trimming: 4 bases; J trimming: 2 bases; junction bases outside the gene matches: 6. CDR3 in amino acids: CASSWDRGGLNTGELFF. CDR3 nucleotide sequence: TGTGCCAGCAGCTGGGACAGGGGGGGACTCAACACCGGGGAGCTGTTTTTT.

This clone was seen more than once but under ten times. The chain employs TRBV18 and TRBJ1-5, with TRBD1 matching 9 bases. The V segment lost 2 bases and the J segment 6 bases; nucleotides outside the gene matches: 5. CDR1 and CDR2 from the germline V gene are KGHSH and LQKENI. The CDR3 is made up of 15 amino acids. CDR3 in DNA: TGTGCCAGCTCACCAGGGACAGGGATGGTTCAGCCCCAGCATTTT. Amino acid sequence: CASSPGTGMVQPQHF.

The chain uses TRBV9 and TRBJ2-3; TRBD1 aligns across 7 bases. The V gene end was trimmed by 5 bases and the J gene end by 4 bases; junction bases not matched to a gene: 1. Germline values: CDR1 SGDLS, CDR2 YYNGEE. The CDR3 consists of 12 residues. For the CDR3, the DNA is TGTGCCAGCAGTGGACAGGCAGATACGCAGTATTTT. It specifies CASSGQADTQYF.

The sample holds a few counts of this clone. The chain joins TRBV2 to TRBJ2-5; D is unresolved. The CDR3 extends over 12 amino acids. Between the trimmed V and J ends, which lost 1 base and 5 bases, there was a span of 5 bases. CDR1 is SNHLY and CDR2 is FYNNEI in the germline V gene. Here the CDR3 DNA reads TGTGCCAGCAGTGAAGTGGCGGAGACCCAGTACTTC. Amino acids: CASSEVAETQYF.

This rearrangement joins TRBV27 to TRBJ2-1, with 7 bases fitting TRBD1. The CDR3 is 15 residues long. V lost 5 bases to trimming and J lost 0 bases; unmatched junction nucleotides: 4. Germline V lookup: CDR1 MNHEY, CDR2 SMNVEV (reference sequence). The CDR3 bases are TGTGCCAGCAGTCCCGGGACAGTCTCCTACAATGAGCAGTTCTTC. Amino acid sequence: CASSPGTVSYNEQFF.

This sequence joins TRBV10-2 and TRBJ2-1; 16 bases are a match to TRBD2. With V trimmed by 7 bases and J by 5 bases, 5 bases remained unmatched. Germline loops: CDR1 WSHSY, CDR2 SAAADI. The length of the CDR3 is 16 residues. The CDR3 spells CASKGTSGRANNEQFF. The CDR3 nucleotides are TGCGCCAGCAAGGGGACTAGCGGGAGGGCGAACAATGAGCAGTTCTTC.

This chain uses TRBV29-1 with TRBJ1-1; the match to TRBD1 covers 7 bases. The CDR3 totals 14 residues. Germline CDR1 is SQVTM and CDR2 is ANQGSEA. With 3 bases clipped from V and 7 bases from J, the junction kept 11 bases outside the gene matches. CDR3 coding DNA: TGCAGCGTTGACCAATCGGGACAGCTAAATGAAGCTTTCTTT. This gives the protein CSVDQSGQLNEAFF.

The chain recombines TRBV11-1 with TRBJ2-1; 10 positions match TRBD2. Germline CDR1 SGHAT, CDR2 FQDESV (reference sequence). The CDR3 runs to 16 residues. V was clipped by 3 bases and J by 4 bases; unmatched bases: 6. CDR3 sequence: CASSFRLAGQYNEQFF. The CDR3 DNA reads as TGTGCCAGCAGCTTTCGACTAGCGGGCCAATACAATGAGCAGTTCTTC.

CDR3 in DNA: TGCGCCACTTCTGGGCAGGGGCAAGAGACCCAGTACTTC. Translating it yields CATSGQGQETQYF. V and J are TRBV5-1 and TRBJ2-5; a weak D match, TRBD1 (6 bases). The CDR3 totals 13 residues. V was clipped by 9 bases and J by 2 bases, with 14 bases between them. The V gene's germline CDR1 is SGHRS and CDR2 YFSETQ.